This T cell receptor (beta chain) appears in the sequencing data of a study of T cell responses to AZD1222 COVID-19 vaccine. Study-wide findings and caveats: Recipients of AZD1222 seropositive at baseline numbered only 5 to 7. With dominance at 160-218 and 743-854, vaccine-associated CD4 TCRs spanned spike. In all cases, repertoires were sampled only after the peak T cell response.

Assay used: immunoSEQ multiplex PCR; TCRdb lists only in-frame clones, some missing. In the table there are about 130,000 clones, 89% of which are singletons. The V and J ends lost 3 bases and 4 bases respectively, with 12 bases between them. Per the germline V gene, CDR1 is MDHEN and CDR2 is SYDVKM. CDR3 length: 15 residues. With regard to this clone: Its antigen is as yet unknown.

The rearrangement uses TRBV28 and TRBJ2-2; a possible D gene is TRBD1 (6 bases). The specimen comprised peripheral blood, sampled on day 0 of AZD1222 vaccination. The sequence was collected from an adult in good health. CDR3 DNA sequence: TGTGCCAGCAGTTTTGACAGGATCGTCACCGGGGAGCTGTTTTTT. Its translation is CASSFDRIVTGELFF.